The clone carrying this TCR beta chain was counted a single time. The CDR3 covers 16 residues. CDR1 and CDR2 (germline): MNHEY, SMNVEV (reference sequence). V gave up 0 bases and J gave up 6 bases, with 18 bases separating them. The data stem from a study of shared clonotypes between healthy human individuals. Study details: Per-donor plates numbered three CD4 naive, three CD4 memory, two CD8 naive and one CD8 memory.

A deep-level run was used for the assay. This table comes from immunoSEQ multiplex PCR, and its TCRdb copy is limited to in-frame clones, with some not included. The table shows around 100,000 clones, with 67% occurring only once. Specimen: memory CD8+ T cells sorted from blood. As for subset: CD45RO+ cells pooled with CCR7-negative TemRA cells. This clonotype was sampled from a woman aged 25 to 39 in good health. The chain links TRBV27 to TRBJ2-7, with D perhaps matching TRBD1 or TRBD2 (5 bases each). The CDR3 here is CASSLSSPRGSLEQYF. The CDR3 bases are TGTGCCAGCAGTTTATCCTCACCCCGGGGCAGTCTCGAGCAGTACTTC.